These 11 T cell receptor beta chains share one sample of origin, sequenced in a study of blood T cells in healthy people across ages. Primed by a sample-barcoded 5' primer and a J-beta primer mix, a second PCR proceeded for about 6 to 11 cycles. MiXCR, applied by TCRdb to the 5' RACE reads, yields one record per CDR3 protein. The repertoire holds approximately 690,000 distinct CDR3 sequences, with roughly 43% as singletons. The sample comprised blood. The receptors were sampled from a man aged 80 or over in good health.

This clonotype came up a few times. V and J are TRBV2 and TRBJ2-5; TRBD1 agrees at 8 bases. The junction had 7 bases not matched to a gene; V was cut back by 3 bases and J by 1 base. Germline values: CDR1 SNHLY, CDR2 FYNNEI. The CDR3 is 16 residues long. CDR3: CASSDRDRRFQETQYF. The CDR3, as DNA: TGTGCCAGCAGTGACCGGGACAGGAGATTCCAAGAGACCCAGTACTTC.

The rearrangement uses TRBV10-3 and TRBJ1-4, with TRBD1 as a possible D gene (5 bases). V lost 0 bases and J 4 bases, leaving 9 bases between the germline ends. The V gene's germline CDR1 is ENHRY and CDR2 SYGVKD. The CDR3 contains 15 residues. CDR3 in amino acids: CAISESTAGNEKLFF. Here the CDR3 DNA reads TGTGCCATCAGTGAGTCGACAGCCGGTAATGAAAAACTGTTTTTT.

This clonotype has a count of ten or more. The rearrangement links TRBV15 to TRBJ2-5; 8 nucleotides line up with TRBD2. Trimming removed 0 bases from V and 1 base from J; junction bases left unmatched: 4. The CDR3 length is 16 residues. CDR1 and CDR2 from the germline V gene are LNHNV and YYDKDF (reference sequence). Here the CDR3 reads CATSRERGGLQETQYF. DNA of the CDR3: TGTGCCACCAGCAGAGAACGGGGGGGCCTCCAAGAGACCCAGTACTTC.

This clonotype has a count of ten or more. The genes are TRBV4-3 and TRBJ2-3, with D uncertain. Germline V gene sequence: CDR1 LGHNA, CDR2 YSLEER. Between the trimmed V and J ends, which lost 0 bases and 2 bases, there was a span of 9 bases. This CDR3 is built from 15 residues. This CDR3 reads CASSQEPRLTDTQYF. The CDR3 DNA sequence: TGCGCCAGCAGCCAAGAGCCGCGCCTCACAGATACGCAGTATTTT.

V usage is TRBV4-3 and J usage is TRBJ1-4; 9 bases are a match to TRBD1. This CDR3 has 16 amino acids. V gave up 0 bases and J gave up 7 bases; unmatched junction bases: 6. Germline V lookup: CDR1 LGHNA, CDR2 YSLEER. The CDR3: CASSQEGDRAGEKLFF. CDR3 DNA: TGCGCCAGCAGCCAAGAAGGGGACAGGGCAGGTGAAAAACTGTTTTTT.

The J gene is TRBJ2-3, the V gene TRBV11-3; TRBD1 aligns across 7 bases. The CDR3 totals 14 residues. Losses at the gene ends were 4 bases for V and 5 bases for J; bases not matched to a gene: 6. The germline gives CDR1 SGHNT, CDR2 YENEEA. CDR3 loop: CASSSGQSGDTQYF. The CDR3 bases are TGTGCCAGCAGCTCGGGACAGTCCGGAGATACGCAGTATTTT.

The CDR3 DNA follows: TGTGCCAGCTCACCAAATCGACAGGGAGTAGATTCACCCCTCCACTTT. Protein product: CASSPNRQGVDSPLHF. The J gene is TRBJ1-6, the V gene TRBV18; 7 bases match TRBD1. Germline V gene data show CDR1 as KGHSH and CDR2 as LQKENI. The length of the CDR3 is 16 residues. With 2 bases clipped from V and 8 bases from J, the junction kept 9 bases outside the gene matches. The full variable domain, rest sourced from reference TRBV18 and TRBJ1-6, is NAGVMQNPRHLVRRRGQEARLRCSPMKGHSHVYWYRQLPEEGLKFMVYLQKENIIDESGMPKERFSAEFPKEGPSILRIQQVVRGDSAAYFCASSPNRQGVDSPLHFGNGTRLTVT.

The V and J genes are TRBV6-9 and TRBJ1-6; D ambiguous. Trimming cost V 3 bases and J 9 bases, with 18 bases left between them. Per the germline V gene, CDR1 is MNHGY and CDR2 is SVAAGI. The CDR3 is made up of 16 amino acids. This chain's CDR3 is CASSYHSSNRSSPLHF. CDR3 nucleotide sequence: TGTGCCAGCAGTTACCACAGCTCAAACCGGAGTTCACCCCTCCACTTT.

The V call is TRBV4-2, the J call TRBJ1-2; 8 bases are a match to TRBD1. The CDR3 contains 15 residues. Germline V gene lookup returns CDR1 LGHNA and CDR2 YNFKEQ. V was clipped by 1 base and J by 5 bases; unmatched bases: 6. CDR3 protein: CASSQGTGLGYGYTF. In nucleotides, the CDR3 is TGTGCCAGCAGCCAAGGGACAGGGCTGGGGTATGGCTACACCTTC.

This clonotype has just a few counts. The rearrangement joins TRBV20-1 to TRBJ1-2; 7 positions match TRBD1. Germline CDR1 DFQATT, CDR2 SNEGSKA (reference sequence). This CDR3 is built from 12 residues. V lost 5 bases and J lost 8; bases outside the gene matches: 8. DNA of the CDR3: TGCAGTGCTTCCCAGGGACAGAAGGGCTACACCTTC. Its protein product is CSASQGQKGYTF.

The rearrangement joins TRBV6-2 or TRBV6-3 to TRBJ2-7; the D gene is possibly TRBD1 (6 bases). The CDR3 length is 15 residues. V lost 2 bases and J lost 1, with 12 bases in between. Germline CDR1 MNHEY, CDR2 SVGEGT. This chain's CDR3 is CASSYPRGKSYEQYF. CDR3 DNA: TGTGCCAGCAGTTACCCCAGGGGCAAGTCCTACGAGCAGTACTTC.